The rows below give T cell receptor beta chains drawn from one sample of a study of blood T cell repertoires in COVID-19. The protocol was immunoSEQ multiplex PCR, while the TCRdb copy is restricted to in-frame clones and leaves out a portion. The table has fewer than 150,000 clones, about 81% seen once. Sample: peripheral blood. Source of these receptors: a woman over 75 with acute or convalescent COVID-19. Both conserved end residues are part of each CDR3. A D gene is named only where the DNA matches it firmly. Rows give clone size only sometimes, using once, few, many, or a class for an expanded clone.

v_call	j_call	d_call	clone_size	cdr3_aa	cdr3_nt
TRBV19	TRBJ2-4	TRBD1	.	CASSVLTGGKNIQYF	TGTGCCAGTAGTGTACTGACAGGGGGCAAAAACATTCAGTACTTC
TRBV29-1	TRBJ2-1	TRBD1	.	CSVGSTGGSYNEQFF	TGCAGCGTTGGATCGACAGGGGGGTCCTACAATGAGCAGTTCTTC
TRBV11-2	TRBJ1-2	TRBD1	.	CASSLWTGDNYGYTF	TGTGCCAGCAGCTTGTGGACAGGGGATAACTATGGCTACACCTTC
TRBV29-1	TRBJ1-2	TRBD1	.	CSVRQGPGYGYTF	TGCAGCGTTAGACAGGGCCCAGGCTATGGCTACACCTTC
TRBV18	TRBJ1-6	TRBD1	.	CASSPFDRALYNSPLHF	TGTGCCAGCTCACCGTTCGACAGGGCTCTCTATAATTCACCCCTCCACTTT
TRBV19	TRBJ1-5	.	.	CASSRDSDSNQPQHF	TGTGCCAGTAGTCGGGACTCAGATAGCAATCAGCCCCAGCATTTT
TRBV29-1	TRBJ2-7	TRBD2	.	CSVAWGGGTSYEQYF	TGCAGCGTTGCGTGGGGGGGTGGGACCTCCTACGAGCAGTACTTC
TRBV10-3	TRBJ2-5	.	once	CAIAGVIGTQYF	TGTGCCATCGCAGGGGTTATTGGGACCCAGTACTTC
TRBV19	TRBJ2-3	.	.	CASTYDHTQYF	TGTGCCAGTACCTACGATCATACGCAGTATTTT
TRBV27	TRBJ2-1	TRBD2	.	CASSLLSRGGTSGGFSSEQFF	TGTGCCAGCAGTTTATTGTCTAGGGGCGGGACTAGCGGGGGGTTTTCTAGTGAGCAGTTCTTC
TRBV10-1	TRBJ1-5	.	.	CATQGCYQPQHF	TGCGCCACCCAGGGTTGCTATCAGCCCCAGCATTTT
TRBV5-4	TRBJ2-1	.	.	CASSLAGANNEQFF	TGTGCCAGCAGCTTGGCAGGGGCGAATAATGAGCAGTTCTTC
TRBV27	TRBJ2-3	.	.	CASSSPGLSTDTQYF	TGTGCCAGCAGTTCTCCGGGACTCTCCACAGATACGCAGTATTTT
TRBV19	TRBJ2-1	TRBD1	.	CASRSTGGQGNEQFF	TGTGCCAGTAGATCGACAGGGGGCCAGGGCAATGAGCAGTTCTTC
TRBV18	TRBJ2-7	TRBD1	.	CASSQRDRGGEQYF	TGTGCCAGCTCACAAAGGGACAGGGGGGGAGAGCAGTACTTC
TRBV4-2	TRBJ2-1	TRBD2	.	CASSGIAGGYNEQFF	TGTGCCAGCAGCGGGATAGCGGGAGGGTACAATGAGCAGTTCTTC
TRBV24-1	TRBJ2-1	TRBD2	.	CATSDSLGRAGGGVYEQFF	TGTGCCACCAGTGATTCGCTGGGGAGAGCGGGAGGGGGGGTTTATGAGCAGTTCTTC
TRBV2	TRBJ1-5	.	few	CASTEGGGMPQHF	TGTGCCAGCACCGAAGGGGGTGGGATGCCCCAGCATTTT
TRBV19	TRBJ2-1	.	.	CASSIRGGQFF	TGTGCCAGTAGTATAAGGGGGGGGCAGTTCTTC
TRBV28	TRBJ2-3	TRBD1	.	CASRFHPGTGTDTQYF	TGTGCCAGCAGATTTCATCCCGGGACAGGCACAGATACGCAGTATTTT
TRBV18	TRBJ2-3	TRBD1	.	CASSRDRGRTDTQYF	TGTGCCAGCTCAAGGGACAGGGGGCGAACAGATACGCAGTATTTT
TRBV5-6	TRBJ2-5	.	.	CASSFQSATDQETQYF	TGTGCCAGCAGCTTTCAGTCTGCGACAGATCAAGAGACCCAGTACTTC
TRBV6-5	TRBJ2-5	TRBD1	.	CASRPTGWETQYF	TGTGCCAGCAGACCGACAGGGTGGGAGACCCAGTACTTC
TRBV19	TRBJ2-3	.	.	CASSAPPGIGVRDTQYF	TGTGCCAGTAGCGCGCCGCCCGGGATTGGGGTCAGGGATACGCAGTATTTT
TRBV4-2	TRBJ1-2	.	.	CASSQDLSGYYGYTF	TGTGCCAGCAGCCAAGATCTGTCGGGGTACTATGGCTACACCTTC
TRBV2	TRBJ2-7	.	.	CASSRLVPYEQYF	TGTGCCAGCAGTCGTCTAGTCCCTTACGAGCAGTACTTC
TRBV6-1	TRBJ1-2	.	.	CASSEGQRNYGYTF	TGTGCCAGCAGTGAAGGTCAGCGAAACTATGGCTACACCTTC
TRBV28	TRBJ1-6	.	.	CASSRTVNSPLHF	TGTGCCAGCAGTAGGACAGTTAATTCACCCCTCCACTTT
TRBV7-3	TRBJ2-3	TRBD2	once	CASSLTRLAGSQNTQYF	TGTGCCAGCAGCTTAACGAGACTAGCGGGGTCCCAGAATACGCAGTATTTT
TRBV5-6	TRBJ2-1	.	once	CASSPIRDNEQFF	TGTGCCAGCAGCCCGATTAGAGACAATGAGCAGTTCTTC
TRBV9	TRBJ2-7	.	.	CASSVGSASYEQYF	TGTGCCAGCAGCGTTGGCAGCGCCTCCTACGAGCAGTACTTC
TRBV24-1	TRBJ1-1	.	.	CATRQGRGTEAFF	TGTGCCACCAGACAGGGTAGGGGAACTGAAGCTTTCTTT
TRBV2	TRBJ1-6	TRBD1	.	CASRPDRGDSPLHF	TGTGCCAGCAGGCCGGACAGGGGAGATTCACCCCTCCACTTT
TRBV7-9	TRBJ1-2	TRBD1	.	CASSFQGDLYGYTF	TGTGCCAGCAGCTTTCAGGGGGATTTATATGGCTACACCTTC
TRBV5-1	TRBJ2-5	TRBD2	.	CASSWTIKTSGQETQYF	TGCGCCAGCAGCTGGACCATAAAGACTAGCGGCCAAGAGACCCAGTACTTC
TRBV2	TRBJ2-4	TRBD2	.	CASSTMGLAGGLNF	TGTGCCAGCAGTACTATGGGACTAGCGGGGGGGCTTAACTTC
TRBV28	TRBJ1-6	.	.	CASNQYPSPLHF	TGTGCCAGCAACCAGTACCCCTCACCCCTCCACTTT
TRBV27	TRBJ2-1	.	.	CASSLYRGRSYNEQFF	TGTGCCAGCAGTTTATACCGGGGTCGATCCTACAATGAGCAGTTCTTC
TRBV9	TRBJ2-1	TRBD1	.	CASAGQVTYNEQFF	TGTGCCAGCGCAGGACAGGTGACCTACAATGAGCAGTTCTTC
TRBV10-2	TRBJ1-2	TRBD1	.	CASRPTGDGYTF	TGCGCCAGCAGGCCGACAGGGGATGGCTACACCTTC
TRBV19	TRBJ2-6	TRBD1	.	CASSMRQGNTPGANVLTF	TGTGCCAGTAGTATGAGACAGGGAAACACACCTGGGGCCAACGTCCTGACTTTC
TRBV4-1	TRBJ2-5	TRBD2	.	CASSQLTSGVRETQYF	TGCGCCAGCAGCCAGCTCACTAGCGGGGTACGAGAGACCCAGTACTTC
TRBV6-5	TRBJ2-7	TRBD2	.	CASSYGGDRYEQYF	TGTGCCAGCAGTTACGGGGGGGACCGCTACGAGCAGTACTTC